The T cell receptor (beta chain) under discussion was sequenced for a study of vaccination and CD4 T cells after COVID-19. Study-wide context: The authors exposed cells to overlapping spike peptides derived from SARS-CoV-2, HCoV-NL63, HCoV-OC43 and HCoV-229E.

Treatment reported: approximately 9-day PBMC culture with coronavirus spike peptide pools or control peptides (ViraFEST assay). T cells were expanded with peptide pools, and expanded clonotypes were identified by TCR sequencing. The study sequenced cultured CD4+ T cell DNA using the Oncomine TCR Beta short-read assay. TCRdb called the PCR reads again in MiXCR, with one record for every CDR3 protein. The sample has roughly 15,000 distinct CDR3 sequences; 57% are singletons. V was cut by 5 bases and J by 7 bases, with 12 bases left in between. This CDR3 is 12 amino acids long. CDR1 GTSNPN and CDR2 SVGIG come from the germline V gene (reference sequence). A few counts support this clonotype. Its antigen is unidentified.

The receptor was derived from a human donor who had recovered from COVID-19. What was sequenced was CD4+ T cells from blood, cultured in vitro. The chain links TRBV30 to TRBJ1-5, with D perhaps matching TRBD1 (5 bases). DNA for the CDR3: TGTGCCTGGGACCCCGGACAACAGCCCCAGCATTTT. Amino acid sequence: CAWDPGQQPQHF.